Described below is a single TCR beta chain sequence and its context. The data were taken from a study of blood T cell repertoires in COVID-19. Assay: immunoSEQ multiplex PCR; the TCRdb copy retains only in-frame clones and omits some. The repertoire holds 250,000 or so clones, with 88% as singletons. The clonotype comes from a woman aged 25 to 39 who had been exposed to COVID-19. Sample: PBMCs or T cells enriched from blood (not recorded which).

The CDR3 sequence: CSVEDRGSEIVLEYF. The CDR3 nucleotides read TGCAGCGTTGAAGATCGAGGGTCAGAGATAGTATTAGAATACTTC. This sequence joins TRBV29-1 and TRBJ2-5, with D perhaps TRBD2 (5 bases). CDR3 length: 15 residues. V lost 0 bases to trimming and J lost 14 bases, with 25 bases between them. CDR1 is SQVTM and CDR2 is ANQGSEA in the germline V gene. The full variable domain, in which reference TRBV29-1 and TRBJ2-5 provide the parts outside the CDR3, is SAVISQKPSRDICQRGTSLTIQCQVDSQVTMMFWYRQQPGQSLTLIATANQGSEATYESGFVIDKFPISRPNLTFSTLTVSNMSPEDSSIYLCSVEDRGSEIVLEYFGPGTRLLVL.